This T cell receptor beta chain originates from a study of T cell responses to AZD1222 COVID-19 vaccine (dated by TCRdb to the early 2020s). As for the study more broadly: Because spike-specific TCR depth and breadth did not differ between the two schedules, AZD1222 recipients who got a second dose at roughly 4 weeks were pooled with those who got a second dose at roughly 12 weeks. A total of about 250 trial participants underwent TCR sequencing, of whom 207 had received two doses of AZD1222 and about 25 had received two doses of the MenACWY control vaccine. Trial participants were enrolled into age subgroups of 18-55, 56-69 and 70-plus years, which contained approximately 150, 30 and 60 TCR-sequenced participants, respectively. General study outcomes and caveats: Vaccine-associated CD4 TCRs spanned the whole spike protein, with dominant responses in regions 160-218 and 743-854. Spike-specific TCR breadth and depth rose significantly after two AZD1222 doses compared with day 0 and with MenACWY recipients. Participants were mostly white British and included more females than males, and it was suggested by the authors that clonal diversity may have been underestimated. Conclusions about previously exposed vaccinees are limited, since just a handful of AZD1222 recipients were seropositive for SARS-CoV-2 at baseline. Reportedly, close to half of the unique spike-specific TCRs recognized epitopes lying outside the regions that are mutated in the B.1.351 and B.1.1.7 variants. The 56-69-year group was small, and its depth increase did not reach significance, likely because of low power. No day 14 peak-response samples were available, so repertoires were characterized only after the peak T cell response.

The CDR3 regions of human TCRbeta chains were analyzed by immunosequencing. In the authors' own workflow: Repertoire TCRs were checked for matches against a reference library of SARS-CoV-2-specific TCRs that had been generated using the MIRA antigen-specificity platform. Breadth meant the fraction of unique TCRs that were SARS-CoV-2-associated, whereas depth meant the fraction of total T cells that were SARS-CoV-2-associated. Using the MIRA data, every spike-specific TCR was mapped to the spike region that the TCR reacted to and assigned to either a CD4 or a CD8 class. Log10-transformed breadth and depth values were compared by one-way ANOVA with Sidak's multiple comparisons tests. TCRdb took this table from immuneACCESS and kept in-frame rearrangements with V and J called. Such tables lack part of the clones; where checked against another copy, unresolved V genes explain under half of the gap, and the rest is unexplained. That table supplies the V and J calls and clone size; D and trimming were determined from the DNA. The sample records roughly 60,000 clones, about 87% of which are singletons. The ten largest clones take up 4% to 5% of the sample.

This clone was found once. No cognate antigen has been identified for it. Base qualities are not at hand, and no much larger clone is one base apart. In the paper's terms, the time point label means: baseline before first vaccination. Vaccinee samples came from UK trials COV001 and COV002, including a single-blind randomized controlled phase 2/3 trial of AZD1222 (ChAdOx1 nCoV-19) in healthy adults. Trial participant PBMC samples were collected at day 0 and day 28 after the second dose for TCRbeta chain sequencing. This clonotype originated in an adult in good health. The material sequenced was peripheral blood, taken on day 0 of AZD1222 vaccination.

CDR3 sequence: CASSQDLGGRSNEQFF. The DNA sequence follows: TGCGCCAGCAGCCAAGATTTAGGGGGTAGGTCCAATGAGCAGTTCTTC. The chain is encoded by TRBV4-1 joined to TRBJ2-1; a tentative D call is TRBD1 (6 bases match). Including cysteine and phenylalanine, the CDR3 has 16 amino acids. Only the CDR3 DNA is retained, 48 bases long and in frame from the first base. The germline V gene encodes CDR1 MGHRA and CDR2 YSYEKL. V was cut back by 0 bases and J by 6 bases, leaving a gap of 15 bases between them.